The clone carrying this T cell receptor (beta chain) came up many times. Its antigen remains unidentified. PBMCs were derived from 10 ml fresh peripheral blood. The data are from a study of T cells in Graves' hyperthyroidism and ophthalmopathy. Overall study findings and caveats: Blood samples included most of the expanded thyroid clonotypes exceeding 0.001.

V lost 4 bases, J lost 1 base, and 16 bases lay in between. CDR3 length equals 16 residues. TCR beta CDR3 region amplification was performed from RNA transcripts. TCR CDR3 regions were first amplified by RT-PCR with HTBI primers. TCRdb ran MiXCR on the multiplex PCR reads and lists one entry per CDR3 protein. The sample yields under 450,000 distinct CDR3 sequences, less than 20% seen once. The chain employs TRBV12-3 or TRBV12-4 and TRBJ1-1; D possibly corresponds to TRBD1 (5 bases). The TCR originated in a woman between 18 and 29 years old with Graves' hyperthyroidism. The sample was blood. CDR3 nucleotide sequence: TGTGCCAGCAGTTCCCGTAAAGGGGAACGGAACACTGAAGCTTTCTTT. It yields the protein CASSSRKGERNTEAFF.